The present T cell receptor beta chain was sequenced within a study of relationships among human T cell subsets. Study-wide findings and caveats: Th1, Th2 and regulatory T cells shared many CDR3 sequences.

Germline V gene data show CDR1 as DFQATT and CDR2 as SNEGSKA (reference sequence). V trimming: 4 bases; J trimming: 6 bases; junction bases outside the gene matches: 8. The CDR3 loop spans 13 amino acids. From mRNA, alpha and beta CDR3 regions were amplified using semiquantitative ARM-PCR. ARM-PCR used tagged nested gene-specific primers, then communal superprimers for exponential amplification. TCRdb reprocessed the multiplex PCR reads with MiXCR, giving one entry per CDR3 protein. The table records 3,000 to 4,000 distinct CDR3 sequences, 51% of them present only once. After CD4+CD56+ natural killer T cells were removed, anti-CD294 beads selected CD4+CD25-CD294+ Th2 cells. In this sample, this clonotype turned up a few times. Antigen: not known.

The V call is TRBV20-1, the J call TRBJ2-7; 8 bases are shared with TRBD1. Source material: CD4+ Th2 cells sorted from blood. This sequence originates from a middle-aged man in good health. This CDR3 is CSANSGTGLEQYF. In DNA, the CDR3 is TGCAGTGCTAATTCCGGGACAGGTCTCGAGCAGTACTTC.